The clone carrying this T cell receptor (beta chain) was recorded many times. TCRdb fed the RT-PCR reads into MiXCR, producing one record per CDR3 protein. Among more than 600,000 distinct CDR3 sequences listed, around 14% were seen once. The V gene's germline CDR1 is SEHNR and CDR2 FQNEAQ (reference sequence). With 5 bases removed from V and 0 bases from J, the gap between germline ends came to 11 bases. The CDR3 consists of 14 residues. The sequenced material came from memory CD4+ T cells from blood. The genes are TRBV7-9 and TRBJ2-7; possible D gene TRBD1, 6 bases. This TCR was recovered from a female donor in good health, serving as a healthy control. This chain's CDR3 is CASSPDRTSYEQYF. The CDR3 bases are TGTGCCAGCAGCCCAGACAGGACCTCCTACGAGCAGTACTTC.